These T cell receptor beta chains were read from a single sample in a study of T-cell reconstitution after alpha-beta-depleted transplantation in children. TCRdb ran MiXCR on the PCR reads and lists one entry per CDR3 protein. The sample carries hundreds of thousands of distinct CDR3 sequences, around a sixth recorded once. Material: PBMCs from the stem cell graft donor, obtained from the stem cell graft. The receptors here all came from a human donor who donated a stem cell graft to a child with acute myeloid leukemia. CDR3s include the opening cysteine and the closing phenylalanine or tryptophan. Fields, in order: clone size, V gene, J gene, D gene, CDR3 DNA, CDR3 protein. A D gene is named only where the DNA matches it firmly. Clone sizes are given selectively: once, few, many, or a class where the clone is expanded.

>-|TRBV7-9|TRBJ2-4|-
TGTGCCAGCAGCCCCCGACAGAAGGACATTCAGTACTTC
CASSPRQKDIQYF
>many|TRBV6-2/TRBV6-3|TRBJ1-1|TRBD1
TGTGCCAGCAGACTCCGACAGGGAGGCACTGAAGCTTTCTTT
CASRLRQGGTEAFF
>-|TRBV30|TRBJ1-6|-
TGTGCCTGGAGCTCCAGTTCGATGGGAATTTCACCCCTCCACTTT
CAWSSSSMGISPLHF
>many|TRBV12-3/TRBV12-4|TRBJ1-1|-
TGTGCCAGCAGACCGAGCCCCCTGAACACTGAAGCTTTCTTT
CASRPSPLNTEAFF
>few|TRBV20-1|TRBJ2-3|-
TGCAGTGCTAGAGGTCGGCTAGGAGTGGATACGCAGTATTTT
CSARGRLGVDTQYF
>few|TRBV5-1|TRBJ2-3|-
TGCGCCAGCAAACCAGGGGAAATTGAATGGACAGATACGCAGTATTTT
CASKPGEIEWTDTQYF
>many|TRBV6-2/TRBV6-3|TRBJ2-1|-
TGTGCCAGCAGTACCTACGGGGAAGGGTTCTTC
CASSTYGEGFF
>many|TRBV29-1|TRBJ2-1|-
TGCAGCGGGGACTACAATGAGCAGTTCTTC
CSGDYNEQFF
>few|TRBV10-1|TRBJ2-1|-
TGCGCCAGCAGTGACAGAGGTAGGGCCAACAATGAGCAGTTCTTC
CASSDRGRANNEQFF
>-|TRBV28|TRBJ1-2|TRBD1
TGTGCCAGCAGTGGGGGGACAGCACCTCAAGGCTACACCTTC
CASSGGTAPQGYTF
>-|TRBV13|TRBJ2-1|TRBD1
TGTGCCAGCAACCCGGTGGGACAGGGGCTTTGGGAGCAGTTCTTC
CASNPVGQGLWEQFF
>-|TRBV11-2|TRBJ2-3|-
TGTGCCAGCAGCTCCGGGTCCAGGAGGGTGGATACGCAGTATTTT
CASSSGSRRVDTQYF
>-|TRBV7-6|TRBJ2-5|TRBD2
TGTGCCAGCAGCCCGGGACTAGCGGGGGCCGCTACTGGTGGGACCCAGTACTTC
CASSPGLAGAATGGTQYF
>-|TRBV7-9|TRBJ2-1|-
TGTGCCAGCAGCTTATCGCACGGGAATGAGCAGTTCTTC
CASSLSHGNEQFF
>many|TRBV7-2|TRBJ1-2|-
TGTGCCAGCAGCGCGACAGTGTACTATGGCTACACCTTC
CASSATVYYGYTF
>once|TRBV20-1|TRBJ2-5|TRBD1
TGCAGTGCTAGTCTCTCGGACAGGGCCCAGTACTTC
CSASLSDRAQYF
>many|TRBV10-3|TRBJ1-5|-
TGTGCCTCGCAGGGAGGGAATCAGCCCCAGCATTTT
CASQGGNQPQHF
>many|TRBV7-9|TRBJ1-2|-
TGTGCCAGCAGTCGGCGTGGGACTGAGTATGGCTACACCTTC
CASSRRGTEYGYTF
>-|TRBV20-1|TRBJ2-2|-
TGCAGTGCTGGGGCTGGGGGTCCGAACACCGGGGAGCTGTTTTTT
CSAGAGGPNTGELFF
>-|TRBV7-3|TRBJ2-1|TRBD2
TGTGCCAGCAGTTTCCAGCGGGGGGGAGTCCATGAGCAGTTCTTC
CASSFQRGGVHEQFF
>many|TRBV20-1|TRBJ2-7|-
TGCAGTGCTTACGGAGGGGACAGATCCTACGAGCAGTACTTC
CSAYGGDRSYEQYF
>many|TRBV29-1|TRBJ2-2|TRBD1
TGCAGCGTGGACGGACAGGGAAACACCGGGGAGCTGTTTTTT
CSVDGQGNTGELFF
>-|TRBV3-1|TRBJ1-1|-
TGTGCCAGCAGACAACCGGGACTTAACACTGAAGCTTTCTTT
CASRQPGLNTEAFF